This TCR beta chain was sequenced during a study of T cell responses to AZD1222 COVID-19 vaccine. Study-wide findings and caveats: Samples come after the peak T cell response, not at day 14. Clonal diversity was possibly underestimated, and white British individuals and females predominated among donors. Rises in breadth and depth of Spike-specific TCRs came after two AZD1222 doses.

About this clone itself: Its specificity is unknown.

Data came from immunoSEQ multiplex PCR; TCRdb stores just in-frame clones and leaves some out. Here the sample spans approximately 77,000 clones, more than 85% being singletons. From germline, CDR1 is LGHDT and CDR2 YNNKEL (reference sequence). With 6 bases removed from V and 0 bases from J, the gap between germline ends came to 15 bases. This CDR3 has 16 residues. The source was peripheral blood, collected 28 days after the second AZD1222 dose. The rearrangement joins TRBV3-1 (or the pseudogene TRBV3-2) to TRBJ1-3; D may be TRBD1 (5 bases). The receptor comes from an adult who received the AZD1222 COVID-19 vaccine. CDR3 sequence reads: CASRDRDPASGNTIYF. The CDR3 DNA is TGTGCCAGCAGGGACCGGGACCCGGCCTCTGGAAACACCATATATTTT.